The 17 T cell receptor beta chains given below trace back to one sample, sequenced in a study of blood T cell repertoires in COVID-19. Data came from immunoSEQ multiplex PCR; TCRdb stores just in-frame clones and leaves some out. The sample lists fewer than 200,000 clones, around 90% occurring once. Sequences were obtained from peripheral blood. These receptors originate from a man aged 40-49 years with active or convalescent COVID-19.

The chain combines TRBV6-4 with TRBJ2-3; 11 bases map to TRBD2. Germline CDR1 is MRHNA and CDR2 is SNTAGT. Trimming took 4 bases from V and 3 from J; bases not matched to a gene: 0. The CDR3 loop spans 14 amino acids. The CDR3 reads CASSGTSGTDTQYF. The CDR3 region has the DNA TGTGCCAGCAGTGGGACTAGCGGGACAGATACGCAGTATTTT.

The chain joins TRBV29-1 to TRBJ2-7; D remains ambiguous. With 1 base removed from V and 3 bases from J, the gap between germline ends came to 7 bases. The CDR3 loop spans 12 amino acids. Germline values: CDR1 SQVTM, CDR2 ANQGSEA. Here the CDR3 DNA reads TGCAGCGTTGAAGGTATCAGCTACGAGCAGTACTTC. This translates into CSVEGISYEQYF.

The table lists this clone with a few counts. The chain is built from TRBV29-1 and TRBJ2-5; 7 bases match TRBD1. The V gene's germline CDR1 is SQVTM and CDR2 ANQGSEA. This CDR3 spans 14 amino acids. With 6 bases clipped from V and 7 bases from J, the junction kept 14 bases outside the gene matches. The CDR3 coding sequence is TGCAGCGTCCTTAAAATGACAGGGACCCCGACCCAGTACTTC. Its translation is CSVLKMTGTPTQYF.

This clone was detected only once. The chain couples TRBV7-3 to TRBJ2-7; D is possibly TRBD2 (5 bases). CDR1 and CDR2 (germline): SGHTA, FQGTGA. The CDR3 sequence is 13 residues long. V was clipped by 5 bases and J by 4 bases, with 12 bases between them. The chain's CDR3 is CASSPGGGYEQYF. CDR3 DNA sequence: TGTGCCAGCAGCCCGGGCGGAGGATACGAGCAGTACTTC.

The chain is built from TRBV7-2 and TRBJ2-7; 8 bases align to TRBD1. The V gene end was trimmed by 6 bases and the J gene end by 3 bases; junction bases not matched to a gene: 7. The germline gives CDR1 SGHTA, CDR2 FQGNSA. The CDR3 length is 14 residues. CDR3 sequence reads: CASSYGGTGYEQYF. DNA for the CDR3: TGTGCCAGCAGTTACGGCGGGACAGGCTACGAGCAGTACTTC.

The CDR3 nucleotides read TGTGCCAGCAGCCAGGGGGCACAGGGCAGGGCTGGCTACACCTTC. Translation: CASSQGAQGRAGYTF. The chain combines TRBV7-2 with TRBJ1-2; 8 bases agree with TRBD1. J was trimmed by 7 bases and V by 5 bases; bases with no gene match: 12. The germline CDR1 and CDR2 sequences are SGHTA and FQGNSA. The CDR3 length is 15 residues.

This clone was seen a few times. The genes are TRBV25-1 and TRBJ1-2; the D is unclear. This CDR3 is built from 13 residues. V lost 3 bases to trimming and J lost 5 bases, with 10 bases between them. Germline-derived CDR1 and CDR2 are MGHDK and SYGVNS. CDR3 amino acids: CASSDGLSYGYTF. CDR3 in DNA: TGTGCCAGCAGTGATGGACTCTCGTATGGCTACACCTTC.

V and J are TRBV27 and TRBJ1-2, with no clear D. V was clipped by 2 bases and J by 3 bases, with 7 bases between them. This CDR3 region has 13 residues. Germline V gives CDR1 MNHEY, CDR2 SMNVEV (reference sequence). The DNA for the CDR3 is TGTGCCAGCAGTTTAGGCCAGGACTATGGCTACACCTTC. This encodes CASSLGQDYGYTF.

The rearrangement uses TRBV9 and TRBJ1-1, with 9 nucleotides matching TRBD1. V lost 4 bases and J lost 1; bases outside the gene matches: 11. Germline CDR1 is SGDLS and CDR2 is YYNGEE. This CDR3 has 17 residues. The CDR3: CASSPTGTGLPNTEAFF. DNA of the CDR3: TGTGCCAGCAGCCCAACCGGGACAGGGCTTCCGAACACTGAAGCTTTCTTT.

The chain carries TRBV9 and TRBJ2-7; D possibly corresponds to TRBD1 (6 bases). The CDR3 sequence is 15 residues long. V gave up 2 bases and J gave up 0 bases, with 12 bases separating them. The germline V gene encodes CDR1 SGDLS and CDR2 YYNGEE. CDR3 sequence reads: CASSVSQGNSYEQYF. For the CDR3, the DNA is TGTGCCAGCAGCGTGTCACAGGGCAACTCCTACGAGCAGTACTTC.

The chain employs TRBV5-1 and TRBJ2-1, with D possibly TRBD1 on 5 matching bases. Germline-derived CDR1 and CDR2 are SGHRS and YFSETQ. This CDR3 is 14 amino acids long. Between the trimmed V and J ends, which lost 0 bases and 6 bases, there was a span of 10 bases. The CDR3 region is CASSLGGNSNEQFF. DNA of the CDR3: TGCGCCAGCAGCTTGGGGGGCAACTCCAATGAGCAGTTCTTC.

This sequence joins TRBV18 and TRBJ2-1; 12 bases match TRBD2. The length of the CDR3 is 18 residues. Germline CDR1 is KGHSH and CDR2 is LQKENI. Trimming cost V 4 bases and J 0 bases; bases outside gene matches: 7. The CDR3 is CASSLKSTSGSSYNEQFF. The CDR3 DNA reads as TGTGCCAGCTCACTGAAATCGACTAGCGGGAGCTCCTACAATGAGCAGTTCTTC.

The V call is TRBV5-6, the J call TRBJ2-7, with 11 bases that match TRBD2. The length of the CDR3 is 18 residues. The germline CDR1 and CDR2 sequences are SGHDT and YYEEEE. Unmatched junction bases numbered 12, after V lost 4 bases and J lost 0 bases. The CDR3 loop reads CASSDPVVSGRASYEQYF. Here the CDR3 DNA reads TGTGCCAGCAGCGACCCGGTGGTTAGCGGGAGGGCCTCCTACGAGCAGTACTTC.

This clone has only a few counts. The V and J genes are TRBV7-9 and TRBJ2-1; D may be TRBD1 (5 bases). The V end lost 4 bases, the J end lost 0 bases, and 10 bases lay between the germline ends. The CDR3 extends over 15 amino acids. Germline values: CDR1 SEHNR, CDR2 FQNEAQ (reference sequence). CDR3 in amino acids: CASSWGLNSYNEQFF. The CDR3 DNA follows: TGTGCCAGCAGCTGGGGCCTAAACTCCTACAATGAGCAGTTCTTC. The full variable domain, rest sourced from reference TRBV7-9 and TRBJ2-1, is DTGVSQNPRHKITKRGQNVTFRCDPISEHNRLYWYRQTLGQGPEFLTYFQNEAQLEKSRLLSDRFSAERPKGSFSTLEIQRTEQGDSAMYLCASSWGLNSYNEQFFGPGTRLTVL.

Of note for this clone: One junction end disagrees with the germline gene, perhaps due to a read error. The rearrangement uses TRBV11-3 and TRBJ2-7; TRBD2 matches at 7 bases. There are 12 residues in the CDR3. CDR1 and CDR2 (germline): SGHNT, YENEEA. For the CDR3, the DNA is TGTGCCAGCAGCTTTGAGGGCGCCGGGGGGAACTTC. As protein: CASSFEGAGGNF.

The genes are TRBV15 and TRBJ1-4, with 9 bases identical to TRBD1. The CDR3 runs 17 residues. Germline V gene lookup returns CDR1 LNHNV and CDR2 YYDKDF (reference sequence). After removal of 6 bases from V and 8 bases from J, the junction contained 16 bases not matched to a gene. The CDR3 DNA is TGTGCCACCAGAGGGACAGGGAGGATTGGGGGTGGGGAAAAACTGTTTTTT. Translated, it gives CATRGTGRIGGGEKLFF.

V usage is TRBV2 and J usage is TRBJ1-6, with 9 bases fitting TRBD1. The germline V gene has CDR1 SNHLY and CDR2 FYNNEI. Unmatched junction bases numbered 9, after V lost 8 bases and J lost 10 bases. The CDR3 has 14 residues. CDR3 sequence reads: CASRRQGQGSPLHF. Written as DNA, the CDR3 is TGTGCCAGCCGACGCCAGGGACAGGGCTCACCCCTCCACTTT.